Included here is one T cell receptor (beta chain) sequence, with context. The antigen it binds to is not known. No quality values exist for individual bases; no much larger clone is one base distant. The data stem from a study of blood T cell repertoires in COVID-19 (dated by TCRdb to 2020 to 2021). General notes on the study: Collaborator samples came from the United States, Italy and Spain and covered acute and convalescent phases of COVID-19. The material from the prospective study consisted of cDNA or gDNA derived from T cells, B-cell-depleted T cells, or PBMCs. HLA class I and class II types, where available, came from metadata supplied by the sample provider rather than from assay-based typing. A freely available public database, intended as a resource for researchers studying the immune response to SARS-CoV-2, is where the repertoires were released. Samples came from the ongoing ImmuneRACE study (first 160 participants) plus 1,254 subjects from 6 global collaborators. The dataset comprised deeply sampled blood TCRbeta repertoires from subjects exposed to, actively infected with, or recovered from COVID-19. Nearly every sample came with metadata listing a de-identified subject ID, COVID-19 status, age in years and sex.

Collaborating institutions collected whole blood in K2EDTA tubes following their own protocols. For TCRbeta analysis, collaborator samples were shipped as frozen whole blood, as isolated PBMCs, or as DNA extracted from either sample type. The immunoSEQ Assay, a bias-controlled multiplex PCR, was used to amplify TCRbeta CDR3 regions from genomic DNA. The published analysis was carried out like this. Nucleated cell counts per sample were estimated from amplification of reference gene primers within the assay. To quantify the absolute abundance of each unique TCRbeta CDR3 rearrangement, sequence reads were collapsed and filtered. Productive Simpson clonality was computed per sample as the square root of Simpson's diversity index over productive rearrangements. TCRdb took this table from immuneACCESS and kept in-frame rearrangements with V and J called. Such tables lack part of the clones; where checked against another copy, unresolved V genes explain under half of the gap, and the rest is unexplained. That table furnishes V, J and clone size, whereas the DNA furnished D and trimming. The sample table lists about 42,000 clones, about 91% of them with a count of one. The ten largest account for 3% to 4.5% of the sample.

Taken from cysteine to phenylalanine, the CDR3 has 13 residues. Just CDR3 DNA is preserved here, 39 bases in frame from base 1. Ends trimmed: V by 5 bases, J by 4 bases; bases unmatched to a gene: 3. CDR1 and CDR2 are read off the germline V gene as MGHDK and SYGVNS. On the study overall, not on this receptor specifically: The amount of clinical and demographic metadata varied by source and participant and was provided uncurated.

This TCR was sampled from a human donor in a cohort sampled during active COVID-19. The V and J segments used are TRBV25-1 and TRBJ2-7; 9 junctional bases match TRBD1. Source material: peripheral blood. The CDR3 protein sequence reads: CASSSGQGYEQYF. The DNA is TGTGCCAGCAGTTCGGGACAGGGTTACGAGCAGTACTTC.